The clone carrying this T cell receptor (beta chain) was detected only a few times. What it binds is not known. Sequencing used immunoSEQ multiplex PCR; TCRdb keeps in-frame clones, though not all of them. The data hold about 87,000 clones, with about 90% observed a single time. Sample time point: pretreatment peripheral blood. Enrolled patients showed locally advanced or metastatic urothelial carcinoma. This specimen comes from a study of PD-L1 blockade in urothelial cancer. Study-wide background: Most patients, about 85% of the roughly 30, were males with bladder-origin cancer. Study-level results: Tumor-linked clones in blood grew more by 3 weeks in durable-benefit patients. Below-median TCR clonality that was measured in pretreatment blood predicted better survival.

From germline, CDR1 is ENHRY and CDR2 SYGVKD. CDR3 length: 14 amino acids. Trimming took off 3 bases at V and 5 bases at J, with 13 bases between the two ends. Here the sequenced sample was PBMCs, taken around atezolizumab (anti-PD-L1) treatment. The clonotype was recovered from a woman older than 75 with urothelial cancer. The rearrangement joins TRBV10-3 to TRBJ2-5, with D tentatively TRBD1 (6 bases). CDR3 sequence: CAISDLGARETQYF. CDR3 coding DNA: TGTGCCATCAGTGACTTGGGGGCTCGGGAGACCCAGTACTTC.